This passage covers 14 T cell receptor beta chains from one sample sequenced in a study of early T cells in non-severe SARS-CoV-2 infection. TCRdb reanalysed the 5' RACE reads using MiXCR and keeps one entry per CDR3 protein. The profile shows around 47,000 distinct CDR3 sequences, roughly 10% of them singletons. The sequenced sample consisted of whole blood. The receptors derive from an adult who was a healthcare worker with PCR-confirmed SARS-CoV-2 infection or an uninfected control (not recorded which).

The rearrangement links TRBV7-6 to TRBJ1-1; D perhaps matches TRBD1 (5 bases). This CDR3 contains 13 residues. Trimming left V 3 bases short and J 1 base short, with 6 bases between. CDR1 and CDR2 from the germline V gene are SGHVS and FNYEAQ. The CDR3 region has the DNA TGTGCCAGCAGCTTCAGGGAGAACACTGAAGCTTTCTTT. This sequence encodes CASSFRENTEAFF.

The sample holds one count of this clonotype. The rearrangement links TRBV2 to TRBJ1-6; D is ambiguous. This CDR3 has 11 amino acids. Per the germline V gene, CDR1 is SNHLY and CDR2 is FYNNEI. Trimming cost V 8 bases and J 8 bases, with 7 bases left between them. The CDR3 here is CASHSYSPLHF. In DNA form, the CDR3 reads TGTGCCAGCCACAGTTATTCACCCCTCCACTTT.

This clonotype was detected ten times or more. This chain uses TRBV29-1 with TRBJ1-5; D is ambiguous. The CDR3 is made up of 13 amino acids. Trimming removed 0 bases at V and 4 bases at J, with 7 bases between. Germline CDR1 SQVTM, CDR2 ANQGSEA. CDR3 sequence reads: CSVEEGDNQPQHF. CDR3 nucleotide sequence: TGCAGCGTTGAAGAAGGAGATAATCAGCCCCAGCATTTT.

This clonotype has only a few counts. This chain uses TRBV7-7 with TRBJ2-3; 8 nucleotides align to TRBD2. Germline V gives CDR1 SSHAT, CDR2 FNYEAQ (reference sequence). The CDR3 totals 14 residues. Trimming removed 4 bases from V and 0 bases from J; junction bases left unmatched: 0. The CDR3 sequence is CASSSSGSTDTQYF. The DNA of the CDR3 is TGTGCCAGCAGCTCTAGCGGGAGCACAGATACGCAGTATTTT.

The chain combines TRBV28 with TRBJ2-7; possible D gene TRBD2, 6 bases. The germline V and J ends were trimmed by 6 bases and 2 bases, with 14 bases remaining between them. CDR1 and CDR2 from the germline V gene are MDHEN and SYDVKM. The CDR3 extends over 14 amino acids. Here the CDR3 reads CASSMSGRAYEQYF. The CDR3 DNA follows: TGTGCCAGCAGCATGTCCGGGAGAGCCTACGAGCAGTACTTC.

This clonotype has a count of ten or more. This rearrangement joins TRBV28 to TRBJ1-2, with a possible D match to TRBD1 (5 bases). Deletions cut 6 bases from V and 4 bases from J, with 15 bases between. The V gene's germline CDR1 is MDHEN and CDR2 SYDVKM. The CDR3 loop spans 14 amino acids. CDR3 in amino acids: CASSPPGAIYGYTF. CDR3 bases: TGTGCCAGCAGCCCCCCTGGGGCCATCTATGGCTACACCTTC.

In its sample, this clonotype was seen a few times. The chain joins TRBV7-6 to TRBJ2-7, with D possibly TRBD1 on 5 matching bases. Germline V gene lookup returns CDR1 SGHVS and CDR2 FNYEAQ. This CDR3 has 15 amino acids. V was clipped by 0 bases and J by 5 bases, with 14 bases between them. This chain's CDR3 is CASSLALQGTHEQYF. As DNA, the CDR3 is TGTGCCAGCAGCTTAGCTTTGCAGGGTACCCACGAGCAGTACTTC.

In this sample, this clonotype turned up a few times. The chain uses TRBV5-1 and TRBJ1-4; tentatively, D is TRBD1 (6 bases). V dropped 3 bases and J dropped 2 bases, with 11 bases sitting between them. The germline V gene encodes CDR1 SGHRS and CDR2 YFSETQ. The CDR3 has 15 residues. The CDR3 DNA reads as TGCGCCAGCAGCTCCCAAACAGGGACTAATGAAAAACTGTTTTTT. It translates to CASSSQTGTNEKLFF.

The chain couples TRBV29-1 to TRBJ2-3, with TRBD2 matching 8 bases. V was clipped by 7 bases and J by 5 bases; unmatched bases: 8. This CDR3 is built from 13 residues. Germline V CDR1 and CDR2: SQVTM, ANQGSEA. CDR3 in amino acids: CSAPAGVEDTQYF. CDR3 coding DNA: TGCAGCGCCCCAGCGGGAGTAGAAGATACGCAGTATTTT.

The chain employs TRBV11-2 and TRBJ2-3; D is ambiguous. The V and J ends lost 1 base and 4 bases respectively, with 9 bases between them. CDR3 length: 14 residues. Per germline, CDR1 SGHAT and CDR2 FQNNGV. The CDR3 DNA reads as TGTGCCAGCAGCTTAGGAAGGAGACCAGATACGCAGTATTTT. Residues: CASSLGRRPDTQYF.

This clonotype was seen at least ten times. The genes are TRBV7-2 and TRBJ2-1; D possibly corresponds to TRBD2 (5 bases). The V end lost 6 bases, the J end lost 3 bases, and 15 bases lay between the germline ends. Germline V CDR1 and CDR2: SGHTA, FQGNSA. The CDR3 sequence is 15 residues long. DNA of the CDR3: TGTGCCAGCAGAACTAGGGTGGAAAACTACAATGAGCAGTTCTTC. Its protein product is CASRTRVENYNEQFF. Full variable domain (outside the CDR3, taken from reference TRBV7-2 and TRBJ2-1): GAGVSQSPSNKVTEKGKDVELRCDPISGHTALYWYRQSLGQGLEFLIYFQGNSAPDKSGLPSDRFSAERTGGSVSTLTIQRTQQEDSAVYLCASRTRVENYNEQFFGPGTRLTVL.

This clonotype was seen at least ten times. The V call is TRBV28, the J call TRBJ2-1; 13 positions agree with TRBD2. This CDR3 spans 15 amino acids. The germline CDR1 and CDR2 sequences are MDHEN and SYDVKM. V lost 6 bases, J lost 6 bases, and 5 bases stayed unmatched. The CDR3 loop is CASSLTSGRGNEQFF. The CDR3 DNA reads as TGTGCCAGCAGCCTAACTAGCGGGAGGGGCAATGAGCAGTTCTTC.

This clonotype came up many times. The CDR3 DNA follows: TGCGCCAGCAGCCAAGGACAAGTTAGCAATCAGCCCCAGCATTTT. As protein: CASSQGQVSNQPQHF. The chain has TRBV4-1 and TRBJ1-5; unclear D gene. V was shortened by 1 base and J by 0 bases, with 7 bases between the two germline ends. Germline CDR1 is MGHRA and CDR2 is YSYEKL. This CDR3 has 15 amino acids.

The chain is built from TRBV28 and TRBJ2-2, with 12 bases lining up with TRBD2. Germline CDR1 reads MDHEN; CDR2 reads SYDVKM. The V gene end was trimmed by 3 bases and the J gene end by 0 bases; junction bases not matched to a gene: 8. This CDR3 is built from 19 residues. CDR3 coding DNA: TGTGCCAGCAGTTTGAGACGTCTAGCGGGAGGGTCGAACACCGGGGAGCTGTTTTTT. It encodes CASSLRRLAGGSNTGELFF.